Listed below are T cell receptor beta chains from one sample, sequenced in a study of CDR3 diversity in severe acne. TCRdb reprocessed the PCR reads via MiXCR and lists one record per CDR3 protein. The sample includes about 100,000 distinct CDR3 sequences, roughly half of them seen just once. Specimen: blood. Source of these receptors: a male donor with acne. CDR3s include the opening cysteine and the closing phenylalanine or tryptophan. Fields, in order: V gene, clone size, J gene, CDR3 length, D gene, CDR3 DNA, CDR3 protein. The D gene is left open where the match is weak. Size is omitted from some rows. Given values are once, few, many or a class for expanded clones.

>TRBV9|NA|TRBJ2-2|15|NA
TGTGCCAGCAGCGTAGAGGGGGGGCAAACCGGGGAGCTGTTTTTT
CASSVEGGQTGELFF
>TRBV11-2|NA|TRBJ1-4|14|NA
TGTGCCAGCAGCTTACGGGGAACTAATGAAAAACTGTTTTTT
CASSLRGTNEKLFF
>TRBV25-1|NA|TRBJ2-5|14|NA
TGTGCCAGCAGTCCGACTGCCAGCCAAGAGACCCAGTACTTC
CASSPTASQETQYF
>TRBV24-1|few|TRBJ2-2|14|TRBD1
TGTGCCACCAGTGCGGAAGGGGGCTCCGGGGAGCTGTTTTTT
CATSAEGGSGELFF
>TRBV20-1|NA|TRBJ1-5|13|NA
TGCAGTGCTAGACGAGGAGGGAATCAGCCCCAGCATTTT
CSARRGGNQPQHF
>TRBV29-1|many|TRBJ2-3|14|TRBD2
TGCAGCCTAAGAGCGGGGGGGCGGGCAGATACGCAGTATTTT
CSLRAGGRADTQYF
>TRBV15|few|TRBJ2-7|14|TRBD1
TGTGCCACCAGCGTACGACAGGGGAAGAACGAGCAGTACTTC
CATSVRQGKNEQYF
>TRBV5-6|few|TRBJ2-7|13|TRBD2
TGTGCCGGAGGACTAGCGGGGTCCTACGAGCAGTACTTC
CAGGLAGSYEQYF
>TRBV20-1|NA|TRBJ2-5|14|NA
TGCAGTGCTAGTGCTTTGCGGTGGCAAGAGACCCAGTACTTC
CSASALRWQETQYF
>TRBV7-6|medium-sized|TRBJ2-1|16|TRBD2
TGTGCCAGCAGCTTAGCGGGACTAGCGGGAGACAATGAGCAGTTCTTC
CASSLAGLAGDNEQFF
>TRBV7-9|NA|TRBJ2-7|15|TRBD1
TGTGCCAGCAGCTTAGGGGGACAGGGGGCCTACGAGCAGTACTTC
CASSLGGQGAYEQYF
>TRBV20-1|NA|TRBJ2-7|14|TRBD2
TGCAGTGCAAGACTAGCGGGACTAGCTTACGAGCAGTACTTC
CSARLAGLAYEQYF
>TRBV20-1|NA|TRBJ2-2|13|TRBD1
TGCAGTGCTAGACAATCAGGGGGCAGGGAGCTGTTTTTT
CSARQSGGRELFF
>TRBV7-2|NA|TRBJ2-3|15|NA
TGTGCCAGCAGCTGGGAGGGGGGCCTCACAGATACGCAGTATTTT
CASSWEGGLTDTQYF
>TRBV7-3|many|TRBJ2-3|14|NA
TGTGCCAGCAGCGCAAAGGGACAATTGGATACGCAGTATTTT
CASSAKGQLDTQYF